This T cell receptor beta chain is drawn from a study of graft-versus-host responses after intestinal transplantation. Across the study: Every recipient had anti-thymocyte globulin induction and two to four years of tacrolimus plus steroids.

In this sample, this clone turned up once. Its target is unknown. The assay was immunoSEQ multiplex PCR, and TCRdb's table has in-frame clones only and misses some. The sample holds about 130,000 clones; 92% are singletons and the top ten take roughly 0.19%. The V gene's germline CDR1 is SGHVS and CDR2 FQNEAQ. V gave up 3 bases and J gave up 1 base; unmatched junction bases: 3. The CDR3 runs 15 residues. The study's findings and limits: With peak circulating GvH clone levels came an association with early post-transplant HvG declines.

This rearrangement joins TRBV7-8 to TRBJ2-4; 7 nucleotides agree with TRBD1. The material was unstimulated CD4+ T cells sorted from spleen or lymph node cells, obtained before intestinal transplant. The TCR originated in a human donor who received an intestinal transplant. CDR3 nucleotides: TGTGCCAGCAGCTTGACAGGGTTGGCCAAAAACATTCAGTACTTC. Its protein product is CASSLTGLAKNIQYF. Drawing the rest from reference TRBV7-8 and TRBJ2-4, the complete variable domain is GAGVSQSPRYKVAKRGQDVALRCDPISGHVSLFWYQQALGQGPEFLTYFQNEAQLDKSGLPSDRFFAERPEGSVSTLKIQRTQQEDSAVYLCASSLTGLAKNIQYFGAGTRLSVL.